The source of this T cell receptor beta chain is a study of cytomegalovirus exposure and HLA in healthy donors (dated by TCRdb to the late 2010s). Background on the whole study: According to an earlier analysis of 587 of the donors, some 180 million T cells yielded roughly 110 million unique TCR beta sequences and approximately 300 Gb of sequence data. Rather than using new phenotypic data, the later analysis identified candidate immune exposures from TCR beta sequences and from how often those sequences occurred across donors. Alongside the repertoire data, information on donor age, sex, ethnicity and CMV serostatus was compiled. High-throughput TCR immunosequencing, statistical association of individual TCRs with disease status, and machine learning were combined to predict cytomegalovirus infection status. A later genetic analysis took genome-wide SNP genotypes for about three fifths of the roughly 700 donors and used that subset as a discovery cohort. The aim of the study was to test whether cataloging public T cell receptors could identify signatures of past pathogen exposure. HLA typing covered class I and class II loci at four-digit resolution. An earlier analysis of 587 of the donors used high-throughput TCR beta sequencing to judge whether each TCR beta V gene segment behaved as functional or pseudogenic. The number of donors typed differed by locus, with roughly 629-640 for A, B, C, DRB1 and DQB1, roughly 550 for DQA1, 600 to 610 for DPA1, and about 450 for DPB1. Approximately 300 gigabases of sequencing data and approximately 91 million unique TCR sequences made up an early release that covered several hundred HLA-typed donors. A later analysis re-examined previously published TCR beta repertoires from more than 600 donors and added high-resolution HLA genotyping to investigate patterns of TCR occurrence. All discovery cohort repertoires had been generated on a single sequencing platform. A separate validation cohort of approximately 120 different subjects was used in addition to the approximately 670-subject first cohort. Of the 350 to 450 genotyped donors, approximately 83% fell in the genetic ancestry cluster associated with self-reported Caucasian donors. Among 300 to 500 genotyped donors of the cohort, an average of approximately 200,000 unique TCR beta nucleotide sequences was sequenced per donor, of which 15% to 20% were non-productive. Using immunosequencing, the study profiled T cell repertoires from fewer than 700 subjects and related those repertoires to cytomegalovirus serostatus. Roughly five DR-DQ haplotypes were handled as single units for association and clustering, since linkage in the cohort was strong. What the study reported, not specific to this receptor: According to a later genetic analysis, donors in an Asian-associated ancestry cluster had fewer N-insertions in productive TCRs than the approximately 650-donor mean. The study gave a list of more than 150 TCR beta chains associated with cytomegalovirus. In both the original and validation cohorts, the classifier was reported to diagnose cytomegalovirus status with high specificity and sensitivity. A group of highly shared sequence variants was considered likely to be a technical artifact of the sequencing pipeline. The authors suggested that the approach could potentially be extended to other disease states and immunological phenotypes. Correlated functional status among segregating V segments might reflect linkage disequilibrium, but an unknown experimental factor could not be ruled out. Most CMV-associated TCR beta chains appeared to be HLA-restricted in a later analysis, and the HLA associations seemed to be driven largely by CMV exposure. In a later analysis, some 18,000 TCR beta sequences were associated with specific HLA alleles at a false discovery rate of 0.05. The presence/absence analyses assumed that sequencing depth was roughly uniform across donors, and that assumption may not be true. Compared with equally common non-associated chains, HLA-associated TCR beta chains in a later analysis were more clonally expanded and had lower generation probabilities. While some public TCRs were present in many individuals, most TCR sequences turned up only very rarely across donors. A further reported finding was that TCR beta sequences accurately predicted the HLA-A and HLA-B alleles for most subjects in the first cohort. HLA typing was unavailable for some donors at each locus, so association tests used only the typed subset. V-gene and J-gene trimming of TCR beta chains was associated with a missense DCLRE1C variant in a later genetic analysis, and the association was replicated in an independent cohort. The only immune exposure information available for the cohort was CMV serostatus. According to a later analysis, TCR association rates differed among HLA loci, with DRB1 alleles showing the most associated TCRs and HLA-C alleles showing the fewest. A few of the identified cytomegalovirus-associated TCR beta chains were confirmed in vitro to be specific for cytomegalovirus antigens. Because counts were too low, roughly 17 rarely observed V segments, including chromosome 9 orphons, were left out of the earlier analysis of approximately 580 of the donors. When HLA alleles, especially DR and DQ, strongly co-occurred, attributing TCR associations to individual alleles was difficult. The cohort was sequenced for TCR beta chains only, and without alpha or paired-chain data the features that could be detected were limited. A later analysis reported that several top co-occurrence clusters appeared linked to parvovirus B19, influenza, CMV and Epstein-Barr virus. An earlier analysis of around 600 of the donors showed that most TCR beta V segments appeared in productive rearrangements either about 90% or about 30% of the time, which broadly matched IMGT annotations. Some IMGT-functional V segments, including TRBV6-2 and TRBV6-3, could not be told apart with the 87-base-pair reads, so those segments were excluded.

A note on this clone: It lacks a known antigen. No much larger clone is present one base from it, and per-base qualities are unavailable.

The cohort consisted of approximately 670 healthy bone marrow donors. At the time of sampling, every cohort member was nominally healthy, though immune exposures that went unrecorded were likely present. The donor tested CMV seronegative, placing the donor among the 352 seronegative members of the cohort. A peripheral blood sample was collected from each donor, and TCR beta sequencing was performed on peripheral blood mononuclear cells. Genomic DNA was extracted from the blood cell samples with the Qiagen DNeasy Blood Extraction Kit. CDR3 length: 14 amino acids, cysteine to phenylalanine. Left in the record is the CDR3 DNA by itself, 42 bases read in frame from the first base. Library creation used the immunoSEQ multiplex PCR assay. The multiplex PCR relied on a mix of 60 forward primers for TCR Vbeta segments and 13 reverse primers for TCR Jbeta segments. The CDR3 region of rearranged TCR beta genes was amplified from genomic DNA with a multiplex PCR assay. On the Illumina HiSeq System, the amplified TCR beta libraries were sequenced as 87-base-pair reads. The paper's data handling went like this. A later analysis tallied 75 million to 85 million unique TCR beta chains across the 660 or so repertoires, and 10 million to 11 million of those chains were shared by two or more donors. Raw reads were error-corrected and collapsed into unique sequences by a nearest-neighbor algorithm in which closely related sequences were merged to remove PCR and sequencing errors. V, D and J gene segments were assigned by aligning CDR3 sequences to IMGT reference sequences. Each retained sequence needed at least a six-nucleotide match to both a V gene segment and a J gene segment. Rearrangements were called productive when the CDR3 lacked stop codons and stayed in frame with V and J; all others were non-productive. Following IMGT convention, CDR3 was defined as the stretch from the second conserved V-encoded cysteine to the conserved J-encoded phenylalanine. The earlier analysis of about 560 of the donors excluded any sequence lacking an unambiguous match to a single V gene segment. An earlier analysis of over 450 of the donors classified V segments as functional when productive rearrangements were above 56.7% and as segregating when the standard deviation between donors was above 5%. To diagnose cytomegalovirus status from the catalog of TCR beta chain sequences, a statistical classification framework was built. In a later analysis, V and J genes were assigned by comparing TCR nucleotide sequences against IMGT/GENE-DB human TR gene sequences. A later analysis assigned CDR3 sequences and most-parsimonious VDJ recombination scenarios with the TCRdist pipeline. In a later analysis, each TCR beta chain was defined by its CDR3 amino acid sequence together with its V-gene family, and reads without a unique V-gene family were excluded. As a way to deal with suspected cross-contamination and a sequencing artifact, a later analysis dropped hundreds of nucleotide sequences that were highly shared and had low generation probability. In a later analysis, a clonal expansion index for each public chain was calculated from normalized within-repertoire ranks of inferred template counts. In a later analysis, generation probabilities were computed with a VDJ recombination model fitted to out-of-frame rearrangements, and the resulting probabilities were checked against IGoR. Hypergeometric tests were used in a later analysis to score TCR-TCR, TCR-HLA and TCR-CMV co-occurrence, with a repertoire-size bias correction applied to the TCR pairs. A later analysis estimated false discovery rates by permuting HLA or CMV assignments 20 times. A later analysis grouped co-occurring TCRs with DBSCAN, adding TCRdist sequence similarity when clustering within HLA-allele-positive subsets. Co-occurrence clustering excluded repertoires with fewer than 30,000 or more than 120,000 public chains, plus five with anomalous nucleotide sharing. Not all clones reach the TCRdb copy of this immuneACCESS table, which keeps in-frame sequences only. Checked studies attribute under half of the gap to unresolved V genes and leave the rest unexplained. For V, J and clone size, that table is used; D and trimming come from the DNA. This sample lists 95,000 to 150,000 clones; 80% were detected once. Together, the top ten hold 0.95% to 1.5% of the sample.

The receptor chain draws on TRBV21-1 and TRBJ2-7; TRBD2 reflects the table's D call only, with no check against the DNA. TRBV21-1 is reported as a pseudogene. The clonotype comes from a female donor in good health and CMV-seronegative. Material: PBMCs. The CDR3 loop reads CASSKAAENYEQYF. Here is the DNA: TGTGCCAGCAGCAAGGCGGCAGAGAACTACGAGCAGTACTTC.